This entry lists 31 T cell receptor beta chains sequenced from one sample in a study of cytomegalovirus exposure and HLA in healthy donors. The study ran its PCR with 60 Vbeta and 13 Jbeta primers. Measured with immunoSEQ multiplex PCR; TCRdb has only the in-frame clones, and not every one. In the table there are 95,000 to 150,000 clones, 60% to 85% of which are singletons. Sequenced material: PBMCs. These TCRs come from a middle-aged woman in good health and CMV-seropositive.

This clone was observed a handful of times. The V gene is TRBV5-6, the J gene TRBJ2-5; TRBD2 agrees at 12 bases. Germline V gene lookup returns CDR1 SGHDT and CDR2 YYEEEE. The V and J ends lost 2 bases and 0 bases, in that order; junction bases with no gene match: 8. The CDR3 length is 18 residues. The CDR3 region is CASSFWASGGAYQETQYF. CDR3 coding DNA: TGTGCCAGCAGCTTCTGGGCTAGCGGGGGGGCGTACCAAGAGACCCAGTACTTC.

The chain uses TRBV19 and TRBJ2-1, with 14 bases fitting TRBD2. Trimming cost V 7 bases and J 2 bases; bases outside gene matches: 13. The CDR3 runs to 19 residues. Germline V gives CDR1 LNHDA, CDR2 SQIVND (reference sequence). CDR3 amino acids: CASTFAGTSGRGTYNEQFF. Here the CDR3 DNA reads TGTGCCAGTACCTTTGCCGGGACTAGCGGGAGAGGGACCTACAATGAGCAGTTCTTC.

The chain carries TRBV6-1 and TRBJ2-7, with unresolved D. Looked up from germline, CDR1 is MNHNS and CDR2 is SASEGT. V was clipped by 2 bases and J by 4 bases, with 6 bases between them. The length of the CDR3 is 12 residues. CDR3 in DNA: TGTGCCAGCAGTGAATATTTATACGAGCAGTACTTC. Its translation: CASSEYLYEQYF.

Written as DNA, the CDR3 is TGTGCCAGCAGCTTAGGGCAGGGAGGAGGCAATGAGCAGTTCTTC. This gives the protein CASSLGQGGGNEQFF. The chain couples TRBV7-9 to TRBJ2-1, with D possibly matching TRBD2 (6 bases). The V end lost 1 base, the J end lost 6 bases, and 13 bases lay between the germline ends. This CDR3 is built from 15 residues. The V gene's germline CDR1 is SEHNR and CDR2 FQNEAQ (reference sequence).

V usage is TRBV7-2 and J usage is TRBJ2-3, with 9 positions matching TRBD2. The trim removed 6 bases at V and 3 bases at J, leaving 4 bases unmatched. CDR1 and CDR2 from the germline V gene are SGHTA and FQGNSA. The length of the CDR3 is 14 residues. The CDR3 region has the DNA TGTGCCAGCAGATCGGGACTAGCAACAGATACGCAGTATTTT. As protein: CASRSGLATDTQYF.

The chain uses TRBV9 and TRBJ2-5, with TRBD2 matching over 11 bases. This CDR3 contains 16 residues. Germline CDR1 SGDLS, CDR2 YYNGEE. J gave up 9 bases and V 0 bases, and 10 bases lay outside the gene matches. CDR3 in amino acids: CASSVGSGGGVGSQYF. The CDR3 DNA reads TGTGCCAGCAGCGTAGGTAGCGGGGGGGGAGTAGGGTCCCAGTACTTC. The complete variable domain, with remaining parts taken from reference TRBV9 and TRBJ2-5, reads DSGVTQTPKHLITATGQRVTLRCSPRSGDLSVYWYQQSLDQGLQFLIQYYNGEERAKGNILERFSAQQFPDLHSELNLSSLELGDSALYFCASSVGSGGGVGSQYFGPGTRLLVL.

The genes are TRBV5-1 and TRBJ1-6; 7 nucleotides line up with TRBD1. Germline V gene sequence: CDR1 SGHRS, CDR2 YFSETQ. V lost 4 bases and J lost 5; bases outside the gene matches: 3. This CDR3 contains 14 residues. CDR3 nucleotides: TGCGCCAGCAGCCCGGACAGGAATAATTCACCCCTCCACTTT. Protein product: CASSPDRNNSPLHF.

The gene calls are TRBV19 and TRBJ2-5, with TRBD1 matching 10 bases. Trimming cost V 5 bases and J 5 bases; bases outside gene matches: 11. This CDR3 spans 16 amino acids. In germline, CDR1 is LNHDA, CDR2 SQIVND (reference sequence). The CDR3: CASSLRYGQGVETQYF. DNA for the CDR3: TGTGCCAGTAGTCTCCGATATGGACAGGGGGTTGAGACCCAGTACTTC.

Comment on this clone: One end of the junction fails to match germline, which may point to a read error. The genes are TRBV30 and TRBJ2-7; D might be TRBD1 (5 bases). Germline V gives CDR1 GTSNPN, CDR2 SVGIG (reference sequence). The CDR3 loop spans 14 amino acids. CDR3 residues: CAWSDPPVRGALSF. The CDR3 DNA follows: TGTGCCTGGAGTGACCCACCGGTTAGGGGCGCTTTGAGCTTC. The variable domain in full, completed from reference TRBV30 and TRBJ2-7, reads SQTIHQWPATLVQPVGSPLSLECTVEGTSNPNLYWYRQAAGRGLQLLFYSVGIGQISSEVPQNLSASRPQDRQFILSSKKLLLSDSGFYLCAWSDPPVRGALSFGPGTRLTVT.

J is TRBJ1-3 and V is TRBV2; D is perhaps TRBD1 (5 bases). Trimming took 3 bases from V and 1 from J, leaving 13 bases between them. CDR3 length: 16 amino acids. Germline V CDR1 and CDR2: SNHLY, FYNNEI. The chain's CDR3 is CASSDRGGDSGNTIYF. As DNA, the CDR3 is TGTGCCAGCAGTGATCGGGGGGGTGATTCTGGAAACACCATATATTTT.

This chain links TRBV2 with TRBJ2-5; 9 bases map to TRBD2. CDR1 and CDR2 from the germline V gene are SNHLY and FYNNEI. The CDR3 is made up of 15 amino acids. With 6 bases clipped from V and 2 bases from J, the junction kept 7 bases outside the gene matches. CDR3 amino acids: CASRAQAGGQETQYF. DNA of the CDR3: TGTGCCAGCAGAGCCCAAGCGGGGGGACAAGAGACCCAGTACTTC.

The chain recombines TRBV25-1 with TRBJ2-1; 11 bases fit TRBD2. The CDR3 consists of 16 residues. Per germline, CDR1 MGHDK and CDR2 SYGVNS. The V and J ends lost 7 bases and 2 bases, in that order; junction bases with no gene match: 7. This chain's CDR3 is CASTSSGGMAYNEQFF. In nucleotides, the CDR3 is TGTGCCAGCACCTCTAGCGGGGGGATGGCCTACAATGAGCAGTTCTTC.

The CDR3 protein is CASSLGRNSPLHF. The CDR3 DNA follows: TGTGCCAGCAGTTTGGGCAGGAATTCACCCCTCCACTTT. The chain carries TRBV27 and TRBJ1-6; D call uncertain. Between the trimmed V and J ends, which lost 3 bases and 7 bases, there was a span of 7 bases. CDR1 MNHEY and CDR2 SMNVEV come from the germline V gene (reference sequence). The CDR3 is 13 residues long.

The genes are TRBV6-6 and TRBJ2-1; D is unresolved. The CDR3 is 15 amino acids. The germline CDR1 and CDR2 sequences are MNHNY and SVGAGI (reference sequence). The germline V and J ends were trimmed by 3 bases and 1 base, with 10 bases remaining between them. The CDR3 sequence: CASSYDTFSYNEQFF. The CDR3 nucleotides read TGTGCCAGCAGTTATGACACTTTTTCCTACAATGAGCAGTTCTTC.

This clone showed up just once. The CDR3, as DNA: TGTGCCAGCAGCCGAGGGAACACTGAAGCTTTCTTT. Encoded protein: CASSRGNTEAFF. The rearrangement links TRBV7-2 to TRBJ1-1, with D unresolved. Trimming removed 5 bases from V and 1 base from J, with 5 bases in between. This CDR3 has 12 amino acids. Looked up from germline, CDR1 is SGHTA and CDR2 is FQGNSA.

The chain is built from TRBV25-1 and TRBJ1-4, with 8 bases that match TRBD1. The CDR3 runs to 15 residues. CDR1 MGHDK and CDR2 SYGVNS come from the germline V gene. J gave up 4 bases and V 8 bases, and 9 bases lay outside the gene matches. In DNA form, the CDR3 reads TGTGCCAGCTCTCCCAGGGGGCTTGGTAATGAAAAACTGTTTTTT. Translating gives CASSPRGLGNEKLFF.

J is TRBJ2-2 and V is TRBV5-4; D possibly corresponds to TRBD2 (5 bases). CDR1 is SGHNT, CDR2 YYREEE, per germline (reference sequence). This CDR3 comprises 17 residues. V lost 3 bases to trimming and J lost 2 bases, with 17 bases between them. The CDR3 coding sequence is TGTGCCAGCAGCTACCGACGCGGAGGTTCTAACACCGGGGAGCTGTTTTTT. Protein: CASSYRRGGSNTGELFF. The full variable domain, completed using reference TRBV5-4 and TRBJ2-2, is ETGVTQSPTHLIKTRGQQVTLRCSSQSGHNTVSWYQQALGQGPQFIFQYYREEENGRGNFPPRFSGLQFPNYSSELNVNALELDDSALYLCASSYRRGGSNTGELFFGEGSRLTVL.

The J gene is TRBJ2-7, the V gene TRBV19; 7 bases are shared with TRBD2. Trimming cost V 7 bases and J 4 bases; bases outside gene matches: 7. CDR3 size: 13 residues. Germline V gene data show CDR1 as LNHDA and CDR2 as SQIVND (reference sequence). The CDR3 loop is CASTSGTRYEQYF. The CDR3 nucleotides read TGTGCCAGTACTAGCGGAACACGGTACGAGCAGTACTTC.

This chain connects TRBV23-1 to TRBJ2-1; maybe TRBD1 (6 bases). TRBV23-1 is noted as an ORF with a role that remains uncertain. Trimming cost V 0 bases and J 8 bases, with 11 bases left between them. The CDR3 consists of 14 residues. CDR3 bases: TGCGCCAGCAGTCAATCGCGGACAGTTCATGAGCAGTTCTTC. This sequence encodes CASSQSRTVHEQFF.

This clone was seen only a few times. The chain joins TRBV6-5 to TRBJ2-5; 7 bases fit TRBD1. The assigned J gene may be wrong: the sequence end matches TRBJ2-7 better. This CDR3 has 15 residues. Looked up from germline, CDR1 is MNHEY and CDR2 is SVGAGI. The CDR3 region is CASSPRGLISYEQYF. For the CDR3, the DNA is TGTGCCTCTTCCCCAAGGGGGCTTATCTCCTACGAGCAGTACTTC.

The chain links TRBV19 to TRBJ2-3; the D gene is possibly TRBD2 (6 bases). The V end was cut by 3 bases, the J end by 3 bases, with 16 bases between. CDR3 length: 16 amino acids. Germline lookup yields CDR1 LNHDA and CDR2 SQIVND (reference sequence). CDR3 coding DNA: TGTGCCAGTAGTATGGAGGCGGGATCAAGGACAGATACGCAGTATTTT. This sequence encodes CASSMEAGSRTDTQYF.

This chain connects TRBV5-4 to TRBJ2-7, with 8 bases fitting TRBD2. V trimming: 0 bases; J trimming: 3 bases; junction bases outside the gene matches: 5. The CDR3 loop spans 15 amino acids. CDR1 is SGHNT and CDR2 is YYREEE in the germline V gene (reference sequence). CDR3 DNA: TGTGCCAGCAGCTTGGGGACTAGCATCATCTACGAGCAGTACTTC. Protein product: CASSLGTSIIYEQYF. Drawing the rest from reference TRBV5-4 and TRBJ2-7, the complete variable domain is ETGVTQSPTHLIKTRGQQVTLRCSSQSGHNTVSWYQQALGQGPQFIFQYYREEENGRGNFPPRFSGLQFPNYSSELNVNALELDDSALYLCASSLGTSIIYEQYFGPGTRLTVT.

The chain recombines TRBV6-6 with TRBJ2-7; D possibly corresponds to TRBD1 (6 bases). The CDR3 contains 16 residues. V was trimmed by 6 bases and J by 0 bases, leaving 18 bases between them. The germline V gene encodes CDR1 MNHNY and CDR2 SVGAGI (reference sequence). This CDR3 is CASSRSGTPTSYEQYF. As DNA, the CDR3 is TGTGCCAGCAGCCGATCCGGGACACCTACCTCCTACGAGCAGTACTTC.

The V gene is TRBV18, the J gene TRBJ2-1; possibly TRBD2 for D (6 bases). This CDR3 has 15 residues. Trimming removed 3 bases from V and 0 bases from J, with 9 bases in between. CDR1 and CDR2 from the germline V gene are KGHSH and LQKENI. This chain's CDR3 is CASSPDGSSYNEQFF. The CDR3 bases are TGTGCCAGCTCACCGGACGGGAGCTCCTACAATGAGCAGTTCTTC.

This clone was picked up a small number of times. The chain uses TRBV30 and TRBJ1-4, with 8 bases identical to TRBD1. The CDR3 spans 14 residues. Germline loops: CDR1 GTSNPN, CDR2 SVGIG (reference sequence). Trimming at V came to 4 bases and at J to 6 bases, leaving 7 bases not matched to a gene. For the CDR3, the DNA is TGTGCCTGGAAGCAGGGGACAGGTCATGAAAAACTGTTTTTT. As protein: CAWKQGTGHEKLFF.

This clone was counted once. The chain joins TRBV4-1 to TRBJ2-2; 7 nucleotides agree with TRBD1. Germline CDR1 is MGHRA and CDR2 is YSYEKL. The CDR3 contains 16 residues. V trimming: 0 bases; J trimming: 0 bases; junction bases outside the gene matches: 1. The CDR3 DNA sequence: TGCGCCAGCAGCCAAGAGGGACAGACGAACACCGGGGAGCTGTTTTTT. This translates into CASSQEGQTNTGELFF.

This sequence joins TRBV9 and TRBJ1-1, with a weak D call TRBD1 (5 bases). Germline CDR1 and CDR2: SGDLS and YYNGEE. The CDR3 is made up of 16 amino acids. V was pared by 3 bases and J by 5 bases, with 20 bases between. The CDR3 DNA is TGTGCCAGCAGCGAGGGGAGGGTGGTGGATAAGACTGAAGCTTTCTTT. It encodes CASSEGRVVDKTEAFF.

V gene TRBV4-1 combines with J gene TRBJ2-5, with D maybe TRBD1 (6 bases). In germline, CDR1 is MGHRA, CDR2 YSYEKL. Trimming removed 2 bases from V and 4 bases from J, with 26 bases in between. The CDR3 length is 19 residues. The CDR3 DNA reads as TGCGCCAGCAGCCAACTGGGTTGGGACACGATCTCGGAGGTAGAGACCCAGTACTTC. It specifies CASSQLGWDTISEVETQYF.

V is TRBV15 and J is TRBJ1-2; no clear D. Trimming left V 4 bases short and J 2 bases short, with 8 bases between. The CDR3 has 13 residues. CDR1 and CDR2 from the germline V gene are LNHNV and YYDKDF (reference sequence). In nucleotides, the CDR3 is TGTGCCACCAGCAACGGAGCAAACTATGGCTACACCTTC. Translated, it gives CATSNGANYGYTF.

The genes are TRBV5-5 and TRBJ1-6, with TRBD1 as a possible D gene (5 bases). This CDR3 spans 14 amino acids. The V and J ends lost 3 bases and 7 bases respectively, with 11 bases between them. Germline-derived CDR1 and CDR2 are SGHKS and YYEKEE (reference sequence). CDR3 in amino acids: CASSWGRGNSPLHF. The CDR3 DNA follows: TGTGCCAGCAGCTGGGGGAGGGGAAATTCACCCCTCCACTTT.

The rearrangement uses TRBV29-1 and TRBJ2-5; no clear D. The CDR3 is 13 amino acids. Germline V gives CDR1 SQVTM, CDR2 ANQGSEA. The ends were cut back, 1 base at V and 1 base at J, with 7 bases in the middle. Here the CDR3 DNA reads TGCAGCGTTGAAGGTCAGCGCCAAGAGACCCAGTACTTC. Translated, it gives CSVEGQRQETQYF.